This T cell receptor beta chain was found in a study of PD-L1 blockade in urothelial cancer. The table came from immunoSEQ multiplex PCR; TCRdb's copy has only in-frame clones and leaves some out. The sample yields over 45,000 clones, about 86% seen once. The count of this clone is one. The junction shows a germline mismatch at one end, possibly a read error. Germline CDR1 LNHNV, CDR2 YYDKDF (reference sequence). CDR3 length: 11 amino acids. The sequence was obtained from a man aged 45-65 years with urothelial cancer. The sample in question was PBMCs, obtained around atezolizumab (anti-PD-L1) treatment. The chain links TRBV15 to TRBJ2-1; D unclear. The CDR3 protein is CSVSAYNEQFF. CDR3 sequence (DNA): TGCAGCGTCTCGGCCTACAATGAGCAGTTCTTC.